This is a list of T cell receptor beta chains from one sample in a study of blood T cells in healthy people across ages. MiXCR was run by TCRdb on the 5' RACE reads, yielding one entry per CDR3 protein. The data contain 850,000 to 1,000,000 distinct CDR3 sequences, roughly 51% of them singletons. Sequences were obtained from blood. The source is an older woman in good health. Each CDR3 is given with its conserved first and last residue. Each record gives: J gene, clone size, D gene, CDR3 length, V gene, CDR3 protein, CDR3 DNA. A D gene is named only where the DNA matches it firmly. Size is omitted from some rows. Given values are once, few, many or a class for expanded clones.

TRBJ2-5 . TRBD1 15 TRBV13 CASSVGTGLTETQYF TGTGCCAGCAGCGTCGGGACAGGTTTAACAGAGACCCAGTACTTC
TRBJ2-7 . TRBD2 13 TRBV4-1 CASSQGTRVEQYF TGCGCCAGCAGCCAGGGGACTAGAGTCGAGCAGTACTTC
TRBJ2-3 few TRBD2 17 TRBV3-1 CASSQRLAESSTDTQYF TGTGCCAGCAGCCAAAGACTAGCGGAGTCTAGCACAGATACGCAGTATTTT
TRBJ1-2 . TRBD1 14 TRBV9 CASSPRQGARGYTF TGTGCCAGCAGCCCACGACAGGGGGCACGCGGCTACACCTTC
TRBJ2-1 . TRBD2 15 TRBV6-5 CASTPWASGENEQFF TGTGCCAGCACCCCATGGGCTAGCGGGGAAAATGAGCAGTTCTTC
TRBJ2-1 many TRBD2 15 TRBV12-3/TRBV12-4 CASRTGTSGTNEQFF TGTGCCAGCAGAACCGGGACTAGCGGGACGAATGAGCAGTTCTTC
TRBJ2-1 few . 11 TRBV27 CASSSYGGQFF TGTGCCAGCAGCTCCTATGGAGGGCAGTTCTTC
TRBJ1-4 . . 16 TRBV11-2 CASSSPVKGANEKLFF TGTGCCAGCAGCTCCCCCGTAAAGGGGGCTAATGAAAAACTGTTTTTT
TRBJ2-7 . . 14 TRBV29-1 CSVGEKPISYEQYF TGCAGCGTTGGGGAGAAACCCATCTCCTACGAGCAGTACTTC
TRBJ2-5 . TRBD1 14 TRBV2 CASSQQGRQETQYF TGTGCCAGCAGTCAACAGGGGAGACAAGAGACCCAGTACTTC
TRBJ2-3 many . 14 TRBV20-1 CSAQAIWGTDTQYF TGCAGTGCCCAGGCCATATGGGGCACAGATACGCAGTATTTT
TRBJ2-3 many . 13 TRBV29-1 CSVAGYSTDTQYF TGCAGCGTTGCTGGGTATAGCACAGATACGCAGTATTTT
TRBJ1-5 . . 14 TRBV6-1 CASSERGLDQPQHF TGTGCCAGCAGTGAAAGGGGTCTCGATCAGCCCCAGCATTTT
TRBJ2-7 . . 13 TRBV7-2 CASSPWQGYEQYF TGTGCCAGCAGCCCGTGGCAGGGCTACGAGCAGTACTTC
TRBJ2-3 many . 12 TRBV29-1 CSATGNLDTQYF TGCAGCGCTACCGGGAACTTAGATACGCAGTATTTT
TRBJ2-1 few . 14 TRBV6-5 CASSSGQHSSEQFF TGTGCCAGCAGTTCTGGACAGCATTCGAGTGAGCAGTTCTTC
TRBJ2-3 few . 13 TRBV7-9 CASSTALSDTQYF TGTGCCAGCAGCACCGCTCTATCAGATACGCAGTATTTT
TRBJ2-6 . . 16 TRBV9 CASSAPEGSGANVLTF TGTGCCAGTAGCGCGCCGGAGGGCTCTGGGGCCAACGTCCTGACTTTC
TRBJ2-3 few . 15 TRBV7-2 CASSLVAAGGDTQYF TGTGCCAGCAGCTTAGTTGCGGCTGGAGGAGATACGCAGTATTTT
TRBJ2-2 . . 17 TRBV4-1 CASSQSLGRSNTGELFF TGCGCCAGCAGCCAGTCTCTGGGACGATCGAACACCGGGGAGCTGTTTTTT
TRBJ2-7 . . 14 TRBV20-1 CSARPTRSSYEQYF TGCAGTGCTAGACCGACTCGTAGCTCCTACGAGCAGTACTTC
TRBJ2-7 . TRBD2 15 TRBV12-3/TRBV12-4 CASRFTSGPTYEQYF TGTGCCAGCAGATTTACTAGCGGACCCACCTACGAGCAGTACTTC
TRBJ2-5 . . 16 TRBV7-8 CASSLLLTPGKETQYF TGTGCCAGCAGCTTACTACTAACCCCAGGGAAAGAGACCCAGTACTTC
TRBJ2-3 . . 16 TRBV5-4 CASRDGHGQSTDTQYF TGTGCCAGCAGAGATGGACACGGGCAAAGCACAGATACGCAGTATTTT
TRBJ2-5 . TRBD2 16 TRBV13 CASSPLAGRGVNEQYF TGTGCCAGCAGCCCGCTAGCGGGAAGGGGCGTAAATGAGCAGTACTTC
TRBJ2-7 . . 13 TRBV14 CASSQSLSYEQYF TGTGCCAGCAGCCAAAGTCTCTCCTACGAGCAGTACTTC
TRBJ2-6 . . 16 TRBV29-1 CSVVGYTSSGANVLTF TGCAGCGTTGTAGGCTACACGAGCTCTGGGGCCAACGTCCTGACTTTC
TRBJ2-4 . TRBD1 12 TRBV29-1 CSARDRGDIQYF TGCAGCGCTCGGGACAGGGGTGACATTCAGTACTTC
TRBJ2-6 . . 17 TRBV4-3 CASSQATGPGWANVLTF TGCGCCAGCAGCCAAGCGACAGGCCCCGGATGGGCCAACGTCCTGACTTTC